Each of the 21 T cell receptor beta chains below was sequenced from the same sample in a study of T cells after yellow fever vaccination (dated by TCRdb to the late 2010s). Libraries were prepared through 5' RACE. Sequencing relied on an Illumina HiSeq 2500. The public sequencing data were trimmed at Q25 with fastp and processed into clonotypes with MiXCR by TCRdb, which kept only in-frame beta chains. Identical CDR3 protein sequences are pooled into one entry, listed with their most common genes and DNA. This sample comprises more than 300,000 distinct CDR3 sequences, around 6.8% of them detected only once. The ten largest account for roughly 19% of the sample. The treatment or condition label, as the study defines it: live attenuated yellow fever vaccine strain. The sample in question was PBMCs, obtained roughly 45 days after the first yellow fever vaccination. The receptors originated from a man aged 18 to 29 who received the YFV17D yellow fever vaccine.

This clonotype has just a few counts. The chain carries TRBV6-1 and TRBJ2-3; possibly TRBD2 for D (6 bases). V lost 7 bases to trimming and J lost 3 bases, with 14 bases between them. From germline, CDR1 is MNHNS and CDR2 SASEGT. The CDR3 totals 14 residues. The CDR3 region has the DNA TGTGCCAGCACCGGGAGAGGGGCGACAGATACGCAGTATTTT. Translating it yields CASTGRGATDTQYF.

This clonotype was detected a few times. The chain joins TRBV5-1 to TRBJ2-3; 7 bases agree with TRBD2. The CDR3 sequence is 15 residues long. Germline-derived CDR1 and CDR2 are SGHRS and YFSETQ. Germline trimming cut 3 bases from V and 4 bases from J; bases unmatched to any gene: 8. Written as DNA, the CDR3 is TGCGCCAGCAGCTCCGGGGCGGGGGTCGCAGATACGCAGTATTTT. Its translation: CASSSGAGVADTQYF.

This rearrangement joins TRBV4-2 to TRBJ2-1; no definite D call. Deletions cut 0 bases from V and 6 bases from J, with 9 bases between. Germline CDR1 and CDR2: LGHNA and YNFKEQ. The CDR3 covers 14 residues. The CDR3 DNA reads as TGTGCCAGCAGCCAAGAGGACCTCGCCAATGAGCAGTTCTTC. This translates into CASSQEDLANEQFF.

This clonotype was observed a few times. The gene calls are TRBV9 and TRBJ1-1; 10 positions match TRBD1. This CDR3 region has 16 residues. Germline V gives CDR1 SGDLS, CDR2 YYNGEE. The V segment lost 3 bases and the J segment 7 bases; nucleotides outside the gene matches: 12. CDR3 amino acids: CASSARTDRGLGEAFF. The CDR3, as DNA: TGTGCCAGCAGCGCAAGAACCGACAGGGGGCTTGGTGAAGCTTTCTTT.

Concerning this clonotype itself: The CDR3 end shows no conserved phenylalanine or tryptophan, and so a read error is likely. The chain couples TRBV5-1 to TRBJ2-7; 7 bases agree with TRBD1. The V segment lost 3 bases and the J segment 3 bases; nucleotides outside the gene matches: 9. CDR3 length: 15 residues. The germline V gene has CDR1 SGHRS and CDR2 YFSETQ. The DNA of the CDR3 is TGCGCCAGCAGCTCAAATCAGGGGGTTCTCTACGAGCAGTACTCC. Protein product: CASSSNQGVLYEQYS.

In its sample, this clonotype was seen a few times. The CDR3 loop is CSVGGRGEGSYNEQFF. In DNA form, the CDR3 reads TGCAGCGTGGGAGGGCGGGGTGAGGGCTCCTACAATGAGCAGTTCTTC. The chain has TRBV29-1 and TRBJ2-1; TRBD2 agrees at 7 bases. J lost 0 bases, V lost 6 bases, and 11 bases had no gene match. The CDR3 extends over 16 amino acids. The germline CDR1 and CDR2 sequences are SQVTM and ANQGSEA.

This clonotype was recorded a few times. One junction end does not reproduce the germline sequence, and a read error may be involved. The gene calls are TRBV25-1 and TRBJ1-1; D not certain. Germline V gives CDR1 MGHDK, CDR2 SYGVNS. This CDR3 is 12 amino acids long. The CDR3 loop reads CASSEPWEPSIF. DNA for the CDR3: TGTGCCAGCAGTGAACCTTGGGAGCCGAGTATCTTT.

The chain links TRBV20-1 to TRBJ1-1; a possible D gene is TRBD1 (6 bases). V was pared by 5 bases and J by 6 bases, with 13 bases between. This CDR3 contains 12 residues. Germline CDR1 is DFQATT and CDR2 is SNEGSKA (reference sequence). The CDR3 region is CSARQDPAEAFF. The CDR3 DNA sequence: TGCAGTGCTCGACAGGACCCAGCTGAAGCTTTCTTT.

This clonotype has just a few counts. This chain links TRBV7-9 with TRBJ2-7, with no clear D. V was pared by 5 bases and J by 2 bases, with 10 bases between. Germline V gene lookup returns CDR1 SEHNR and CDR2 FQNEAQ (reference sequence). The CDR3 totals 13 residues. The CDR3 loop is CASSSREAYEQYF. DNA of the CDR3: TGTGCCAGCAGCAGCCGAGAGGCCTACGAGCAGTACTTC. Based on the CDR3 plus reference TRBV7-9 and TRBJ2-7, the full variable domain is DTGVSQNPRHKITKRGQNVTFRCDPISEHNRLYWYRQTLGQGPEFLTYFQNEAQLEKSRLLSDRFSAERPKGSFSTLEIQRTEQGDSAMYLCASSSREAYEQYFGPGTRLTVT.

The chain has TRBV5-1 and TRBJ2-3; D gene uncertain. In germline, CDR1 is SGHRS, CDR2 YFSETQ. The V and J ends lost 4 bases and 2 bases respectively, with 8 bases between them. This CDR3 contains 13 residues. CDR3 sequence reads: CASSTPPTDTQYF. The CDR3 DNA reads TGCGCCAGCAGCACCCCCCCCACAGATACGCAGTATTTT.

This clonotype was observed at least ten times. V and J are TRBV11-2 and TRBJ2-3; the D is unclear. Germline V CDR1 and CDR2: SGHAT, FQNNGV. The CDR3 extends over 11 amino acids. Between the trimmed V and J ends, which lost 5 bases and 4 bases, there was a span of 4 bases. The DNA for the CDR3 is TGTGCCAGCAGCCCAGCAGATACGCAGTATTTT. This codes for CASSPADTQYF.

This rearrangement joins TRBV10-3 to TRBJ2-3; TRBD2 agrees at 9 bases. CDR1 and CDR2 (germline): ENHRY, SYGVKD. The CDR3 is 15 amino acids. Germline trimming cut 8 bases from V and 0 bases from J; bases unmatched to any gene: 6. The CDR3 DNA reads as TGTGCCATCTCCGCTAGCGGGGATAGCACAGATACGCAGTATTTT. This sequence encodes CAISASGDSTDTQYF.

This clonotype appeared many times. This rearrangement joins TRBV7-9 to TRBJ1-1, with TRBD1 as a possible D gene (5 bases). V shed 5 bases and J shed 0 bases, with 10 bases lying between them. In germline, CDR1 is SEHNR, CDR2 FQNEAQ (reference sequence). CDR3 size: 14 residues. The CDR3 bases are TGTGCCAGCAGCCCGCGGGGGTTGAACACTGAAGCTTTCTTT. Amino acids: CASSPRGLNTEAFF.

This clonotype was observed a handful of times. The J gene is TRBJ2-1, the V gene TRBV12-3 or TRBV12-4; D perhaps matches TRBD2 (5 bases). Trimming removed 5 bases at V and 9 bases at J, with 11 bases between. The CDR3 is 12 amino acids. The CDR3 loop is CASSLMAGEQFF. CDR3 DNA: TGTGCCAGCAGTCTGATGGCGGGTGAGCAGTTCTTC.

The rearrangement joins TRBV7-9 to TRBJ1-2; 7 nucleotides line up with TRBD1. The J segment lost 5 bases and the V segment lost 10 bases, leaving 16 bases of the junction unmatched. The CDR3 sequence is 15 residues long. The germline V gene has CDR1 SEHNR and CDR2 FQNEAQ (reference sequence). The CDR3 is CAIGPGGADLYGYTF. The CDR3, as DNA: TGTGCCATCGGGCCAGGGGGAGCGGATCTGTATGGCTACACCTTC.

In its sample, this clonotype was seen many times. The gene calls are TRBV4-1 and TRBJ2-5; 8 bases are shared with TRBD2. The V gene end was trimmed by 2 bases and the J gene end by 4 bases; junction bases not matched to a gene: 3. The CDR3 loop spans 14 amino acids. From germline, CDR1 is MGHRA and CDR2 YSYEKL. DNA of the CDR3: TGCGCCAGCAGCCAACGGGAGGGTCCAGAGACCCAGTACTTC. Protein sequence: CASSQREGPETQYF.

This clonotype turned up a few times. The rearrangement joins TRBV6-1 to TRBJ1-2; 8 bases map to TRBD1. This CDR3 has 13 residues. The V segment lost 5 bases and the J segment 6 bases; nucleotides outside the gene matches: 5. Germline loops: CDR1 MNHNS, CDR2 SASEGT. CDR3 DNA sequence: TGTGCCAGCAGTAAGGGACAGGTTGATGGCTACACCTTC. Translated: CASSKGQVDGYTF.

The rearrangement joins TRBV27 to TRBJ1-2; 7 positions match TRBD1. J gave up 10 bases and V 3 bases, and 11 bases lay outside the gene matches. Germline V gives CDR1 MNHEY, CDR2 SMNVEV (reference sequence). The CDR3 has 14 amino acids. Here the CDR3 reads CASSFQGGRDVYTF. The CDR3, as DNA: TGTGCCAGCAGTTTCCAGGGGGGTAGGGACGTCTACACCTTC.

This clonotype was seen a handful of times. The rearrangement links TRBV7-9 to TRBJ2-5, with D perhaps TRBD2 (5 bases). V shed 5 bases and J shed 2 bases, with 15 bases lying between them. Germline values: CDR1 SEHNR, CDR2 FQNEAQ (reference sequence). The CDR3 extends over 15 amino acids. The CDR3 is CASSTSAGDQETQYF. CDR3 DNA sequence: TGTGCCAGCAGCACATCTGCCGGGGATCAAGAGACCCAGTACTTC.

The chain links TRBV5-8 to TRBJ1-6; D perhaps matches TRBD1 (5 bases). Trimming took 4 bases from V and 6 from J, leaving 8 bases between them. Germline V gene lookup returns CDR1 SGHTS and CDR2 YDEGEE. The CDR3 runs to 13 residues. The CDR3 nucleotides read TGTGCCAGCAGCAGGGACCTTAATTCACCCCTCCACTTT. Translation: CASSRDLNSPLHF.

The chain uses TRBV5-1 and TRBJ2-7; D remains ambiguous. From germline, CDR1 is SGHRS and CDR2 YFSETQ. The CDR3 contains 12 residues. V lost 5 bases to trimming and J lost 7 bases, with 13 bases between them. The CDR3 nucleotides are TGCGCCAGCAGAGATGACTTCACGGAGCAGTACTTC. It yields the protein CASRDDFTEQYF.